The clone carrying this TCR beta chain was observed many times. Its antigen is still unknown. RNA transcripts were the template, and TCR beta CDR3 regions were amplified from them. HTBI-primed RT-PCR formed the first round, and a multiplex PCR formed the second. From the multiplex PCR reads, TCRdb called clonotypes with MiXCR, one entry per CDR3 protein. The sample has fewer than 350,000 distinct CDR3 sequences, about a sixth seen once. Certain patients, namely those with other autoimmune diseases, uncontrolled infections, pregnancy or lactation, were excluded. Isolation of PBMCs was performed using roughly 10 ml of fresh peripheral blood. The data belong to a study of Graves' ophthalmopathy and Graves' hyperthyroidism. Study-level information: Researchers obtained peripheral blood at initial diagnosis, before any treatment had begun. General observations from the study: Most expanded clonotypes in thyroid above 0.001 frequency also showed up in blood.

Trimming left V 1 base short and J 9 bases short, with 13 bases between. Germline CDR1 GTSNPN, CDR2 SVGIG (reference sequence). This CDR3 is 14 amino acids long. The chain couples TRBV30 to TRBJ1-6, with D unresolved. This sequence was found in an adult man with Graves' ophthalmopathy. The sample comprised peripheral blood. The CDR3 DNA reads TGTGCCTGGAGTGCGAGCGGTCTGGGTTCACCCCTCCACTTT. It specifies CAWSASGLGSPLHF.